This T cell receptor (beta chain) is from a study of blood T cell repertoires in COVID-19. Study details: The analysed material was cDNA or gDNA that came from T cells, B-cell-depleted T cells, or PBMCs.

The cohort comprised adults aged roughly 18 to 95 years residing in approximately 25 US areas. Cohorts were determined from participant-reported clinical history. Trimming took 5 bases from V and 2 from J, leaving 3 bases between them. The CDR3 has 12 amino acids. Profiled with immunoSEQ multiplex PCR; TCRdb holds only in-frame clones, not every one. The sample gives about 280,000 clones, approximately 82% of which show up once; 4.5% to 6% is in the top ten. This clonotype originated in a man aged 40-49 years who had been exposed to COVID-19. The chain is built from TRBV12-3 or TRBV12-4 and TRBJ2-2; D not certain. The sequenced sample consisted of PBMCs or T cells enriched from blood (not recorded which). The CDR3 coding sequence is TGTGCCAGCAGTCTCAACACCGGGGAGCTGTTTTTT. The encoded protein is CASSLNTGELFF.